This entry describes one T cell receptor beta chain. Its antigen specificity is not known. The sample holds no much larger clone one base away, and base qualities are not on file. This record comes from a study of cytomegalovirus exposure and HLA in healthy donors (dated by TCRdb to 2017 to 2019). With regard to the full study: According to an earlier analysis of several hundred of the donors, 150 million to 200 million T cells yielded over 100 million unique TCR beta sequences and approximately 300 Gb of sequence data. High-throughput TCR immunosequencing, statistical association of individual TCRs with disease status, and machine learning were combined to predict cytomegalovirus infection status. An early release covering roughly 580 HLA-typed donors comprised about 300 gigabases of sequencing data and 85 million or so unique TCR sequences. The study used immunosequencing to profile the T cell repertoires of 666 subjects and linked those repertoires to cytomegalovirus serostatus. Along with the roughly 700-subject first cohort, a separate validation cohort of around 120 different subjects was used. Genome-wide SNP genotypes for about 65% of the roughly 700 donors were used in a later genetic analysis, which treated that subset as a discovery cohort. Of the 300 to 500 genotyped donors, over 80% were placed in the genetic ancestry cluster associated with self-reported Caucasian donors. Every discovery cohort repertoire had been produced on one sequencing platform. Donor age, sex, ethnicity and CMV serostatus were compiled alongside the repertoire data. The aim of the study was to test whether cataloging public T cell receptors could identify signatures of past pathogen exposure. Class I and class II HLA loci were covered by the typing at four-digit resolution. To study patterns of TCR occurrence, a later analysis re-analyzed previously published TCR beta repertoires from under 750 donors and added high-resolution HLA genotyping. An earlier analysis of approximately 500 of the donors applied high-throughput TCR beta sequencing to assess whether each TCR beta V gene segment acted as functional or pseudogenic. Rather than drawing on any new phenotypic data, the later analysis identified candidate immune exposures from TCR beta sequences and the way those sequences occurred across donors. Among approximately 370 genotyped donors of the cohort, an average of approximately 200,000 unique TCR beta nucleotide sequences was sequenced per donor, of which about 20% were non-productive. Four or five DR-DQ haplotypes were handled as single units for association and clustering because linkage in the cohort was strong. Typing coverage differed by locus: A, B, C, DRB1 and DQB1 were typed in about 620-630 donors, DQA1 in 500 to 550, DPA1 in approximately 610, and DPB1 in roughly 450.

In total, around 600 healthy bone marrow donors made up the cohort. At the time of sampling, all cohort members were nominally healthy, though unrecorded immune exposures were likely present. The donor was CMV seronegative and belonged to the group of 350 or so seronegative cohort members. A peripheral blood sample was collected from each donor, and TCR beta sequencing was performed on peripheral blood mononuclear cells. The Qiagen DNeasy Blood Extraction Kit was used to extract genomic DNA from the blood cell samples. What the authors observed across the whole study: A cluster of highly shared sequence variants was judged likely to represent a technical artifact of the sequencing pipeline. An association between a missense DCLRE1C variant and V-gene and J-gene trimming of TCR beta chains was found in a later genetic analysis and replicated in an independent cohort. Only TCR beta chains were sequenced in this cohort, and the absence of alpha or paired-chain data limited detectable features. Cytomegalovirus status was reported to be diagnosed by the classifier with high specificity and sensitivity in both the original and validation cohorts. When HLA alleles, especially DR and DQ, strongly co-occurred, attributing TCR associations to individual alleles was difficult. According to the authors, the approach could potentially be generalized to other disease states and immunological phenotypes. In an earlier analysis of approximately 600 of the donors, most TCR beta V segments were observed in productive rearrangements about 87% or about 30% of the time, broadly matching IMGT annotations. For the cohort, immune exposure information was limited to CMV serostatus. A further reported finding was that TCR beta sequences accurately predicted the HLA-A and HLA-B alleles for most subjects in the first cohort. Three of the identified cytomegalovirus-associated TCR beta chains were confirmed in vitro to be specific for cytomegalovirus antigens. Compared with the 666-donor mean, donors in an Asian-associated ancestry cluster had fewer N-insertions in productive TCRs, according to a later genetic analysis. The study gave a list of 150 to 200 TCR beta chains associated with cytomegalovirus. According to a later analysis, most CMV-associated TCR beta chains appeared to be HLA-restricted, and the HLA associations seemed to be driven largely by CMV exposure. Compared with equally common non-associated chains, HLA-associated TCR beta chains in a later analysis were more clonally expanded and had lower generation probabilities. A later analysis reported that several top co-occurrence clusters appeared linked to parvovirus B19, influenza, CMV and Epstein-Barr virus. At a false discovery rate of 0.05, a later analysis linked about 17,000 TCR beta sequences to specific HLA alleles. HLA typing was unavailable for some donors at each locus, so association tests used only the typed subset. In a later analysis, TCR association rates were found to vary across HLA loci, with the most associated TCRs seen for DRB1 alleles and the fewest for HLA-C alleles. Some IMGT-functional V segments, including TRBV6-2 and TRBV6-3, could not be told apart with the 87-base-pair reads, so those segments were excluded. Sequencing depth was assumed to be roughly uniform across donors in the presence/absence analyses, though that assumption may not hold. Because counts were too low, roughly 17 rarely observed V segments, including chromosome 9 orphons, were left out of the earlier analysis of 587 of the donors. Correlated functional status among segregating V segments might be attributable to linkage disequilibrium, but an unknown experimental factor could not be ruled out. Across donors, most TCR sequences were observed very rarely, whereas some public TCRs were present in many individuals.

Looking up the germline V gene yields CDR1 MDHEN and CDR2 SYDVKM. Its CDR3 holds 16 amino acids, cysteine through phenylalanine. The read is trimmed to its CDR3 DNA, 48 bases read in frame from base 1. From V the trimming removes 4 bases and from J it removes 7 bases, while the gene matches leave 11 bases of the junction unaccounted for. The method was the immunoSEQ multiplex PCR assay. The multiplex PCR relied on a mix of 60 forward primers for TCR Vbeta segments and 13 reverse primers for TCR Jbeta segments. Amplification of the CDR3 region of rearranged TCR beta genes was performed with a multiplex PCR assay on genomic DNA. The amplified TCR beta libraries were sequenced on the Illumina HiSeq System as 87-base-pair reads. The original pipeline was this. A later analysis tallied around 80 million unique TCR beta chains across the 666 repertoires, and approximately 11 million of those chains were shared by two or more donors. To remove PCR and sequencing errors, raw reads were error-corrected and collapsed into unique sequences using a nearest-neighbor algorithm that merged closely related sequences. V, D and J gene segments were assigned by aligning CDR3 sequences to IMGT reference sequences. For a sequence to be retained, at least a six-nucleotide match to both a V gene segment and a J gene segment was required. Rearrangements were classified as productive when the CDR3 lacked stop codons and remained in frame with V and J, and all other rearrangements were classified as non-productive. CDR3 was defined by IMGT convention, running from the second conserved V-encoded cysteine to the conserved J-encoded phenylalanine. The earlier analysis of 500 to 750 of the donors excluded any sequence lacking an unambiguous match to a single V gene segment. In an earlier analysis of some 590 of the donors, V segments were called functional above 56.7% productive rearrangements and were called segregating when the between-donor standard deviation exceeded 5%. A statistical classification framework was built to diagnose cytomegalovirus status from the catalog of TCR beta chain sequences. In a later analysis, V and J genes were assigned by comparing TCR nucleotide sequences against IMGT/GENE-DB human TR gene sequences. Using the TCRdist pipeline, a later analysis assigned CDR3 sequences along with most-parsimonious VDJ recombination scenarios. In a later analysis, each TCR beta chain was defined by its CDR3 amino acid sequence together with its V-gene family, and reads lacking a unique V-gene family were excluded. In a later analysis, around 600 highly shared, low-generation-probability nucleotide sequences were removed to address suspected cross-contamination and a sequencing artifact. A later analysis calculated a clonal expansion index for each public chain from normalized within-repertoire ranks of inferred template counts. In a later analysis, generation probabilities were computed with a VDJ recombination model fitted to out-of-frame rearrangements, and the resulting probabilities were checked against IGoR. In a later analysis, hypergeometric tests were used to score TCR-TCR, TCR-HLA and TCR-CMV co-occurrence, with a repertoire-size bias correction applied to TCR pairs. In a later analysis, false discovery rates were estimated by permuting HLA or CMV assignments 20 times. In a later analysis, co-occurring TCRs were grouped using DBSCAN, and TCRdist sequence similarity was added for clustering within HLA-allele-positive subsets. Co-occurrence clustering excluded repertoires with fewer than 30,000 or more than 120,000 public chains, plus five with anomalous nucleotide sharing. As stored in TCRdb, this immuneACCESS dataset retains in-frame rearrangements with V and J assigned. A fraction of the clones does not appear; measured against another copy, unresolved V genes explain less than half of the discrepancy, and the remainder lacks a known reason. V, J and clone size derive from that table, while D and trimming were established from the DNA sequence. Across this sample there are some 170,000 clones, with 76% seen only once. The biggest ten clones account for under 1.5% of the sample.

The sequence came from a man aged 55 to 70 in good health and CMV-seronegative. Rearrangement joined TRBV28 to TRBJ2-7; 12 central nucleotides agree with TRBD2. The source material was PBMCs. The DNA is as follows: TGTGCCAGCAGTTCTCCGACTAGCGGGAGAGAGGGGGAGCAGTACTTC. The resulting protein is CASSSPTSGREGEQYF. Here the CDR3 is joined to the reference TRBV28 and TRBJ2-7 genes, and the full variable domain is: DVKVTQSSRYLVKRTGEKVFLECVQDMDHENMFWYRQDPGLGLRLIYFSYDVKMKEKGDIPEGYSVSREKKERFSLILESASTNQTSMYLCASSSPTSGREGEQYFGPGTRLTVT.